A single sample gave rise to the 21 T cell receptor beta chains below, sequenced in a study of T cells in Graves' hyperthyroidism and ophthalmopathy. Amplification of TCR beta CDR3 regions used RNA as the template. The HTBI primer set served for first-round RT-PCR of the TCR CDR3. TCRdb fed the multiplex PCR reads into MiXCR, producing one record per CDR3 protein. This sample has roughly 330,000 distinct CDR3 sequences, with roughly 15% found just once. Specimen: blood. All receptors derive from a man aged 30 to 39 with Graves' hyperthyroidism.

This chain connects TRBV27 to TRBJ1-1; possible D gene TRBD1, 5 bases. V lost 3 bases and J 5 bases, leaving 16 bases between the germline ends. This CDR3 spans 15 amino acids. Germline CDR1 and CDR2: MNHEY and SMNVEV (reference sequence). The CDR3 loop is CASSLGGGAATEAFF. CDR3 DNA: TGTGCCAGCAGTTTGGGGGGAGGGGCTGCGACTGAAGCTTTCTTT.

V usage is TRBV10-1 and J usage is TRBJ1-1, with D perhaps matching TRBD1 (5 bases). V was shortened by 6 bases and J by 1 base, with 15 bases between the two germline ends. Germline V gene sequence: CDR1 WNHNN, CDR2 SYGVQD (reference sequence). The CDR3 length is 15 residues. CDR3 amino acids: CASRSTGGGNTEAFF. CDR3 in DNA: TGCGCCAGCAGATCTACAGGAGGAGGGAACACTGAAGCTTTCTTT.

This clonotype was seen more than once but under ten times. The gene calls are TRBV10-3 and TRBJ2-7; 8 bases fit TRBD2. Germline CDR1 is ENHRY and CDR2 is SYGVKD. The length of the CDR3 is 14 residues. V lost 0 bases to trimming and J lost 7 bases; unmatched junction nucleotides: 5. CDR3 in amino acids: CAISESAGGREQYF. CDR3 DNA: TGTGCCATCAGTGAGTCGGCGGGAGGAAGGGAGCAGTACTTC.

This clonotype showed up many times. This chain joins TRBV6-1 and TRBJ2-1, with D unresolved. Germline CDR1 reads MNHNS; CDR2 reads SASEGT. The V end lost 8 bases, the J end lost 0 bases, and 8 bases lay between the germline ends. The CDR3 length is 13 residues. The CDR3 region is CASGQGSYNEQFF. Here the CDR3 DNA reads TGTGCCAGCGGTCAAGGCTCCTACAATGAGCAGTTCTTC.

The CDR3 region has the DNA TGCGCCAGCAGCTTCCAGGACATTAACACCGGGGAGCTGTTTTTT. This gives the protein CASSFQDINTGELFF. The V and J genes are TRBV5-1 and TRBJ2-2, with a possible D match to TRBD1 (5 bases). CDR3 length: 15 amino acids. The V end was cut by 2 bases, the J end by 2 bases, with 10 bases between. The germline CDR1 and CDR2 sequences are SGHRS and YFSETQ.

This clonotype was picked up many times. The gene calls are TRBV11-2 and TRBJ2-1; D unclear. Germline values: CDR1 SGHAT, CDR2 FQNNGV. The CDR3 consists of 13 residues. Between the trimmed V and J ends, which lost 1 base and 3 bases, there was a span of 4 bases. CDR3 nucleotides: TGTGCCAGCAGCTTAGGGTACTACAATGAGCAGTTCTTC. Its translation: CASSLGYYNEQFF.

A note on this clonotype: The junction differs from germline at one of its ends, possibly a read error. The chain couples TRBV6-2 or TRBV6-3 to TRBJ2-6; 8 nucleotides match TRBD1. Germline loops: CDR1 MNHEY, CDR2 SVGEGT. The CDR3 has 18 residues. The CDR3: CAISGSAGGAEGANVLTF. In nucleotides, the CDR3 is TGTGCCATCAGTGGATCGGCAGGGGGCGCGGAAGGGGCCAACGTCCTGACTTTC.

The chain combines TRBV6-1 with TRBJ2-4; D unresolved. In germline, CDR1 is MNHNS, CDR2 SASEGT. V lost 8 bases to trimming and J lost 2 bases, with 7 bases between them. The CDR3 covers 12 residues. DNA of the CDR3: TGTGCCAGCGAAGAGACCAAAAACATTCAGTACTTC. Its translation: CASEETKNIQYF.

The gene calls are TRBV4-1 and TRBJ2-2; D gene unclear. The CDR3 sequence is 14 residues long. CDR1 MGHRA and CDR2 YSYEKL come from the germline V gene. V dropped 2 bases and J dropped 7 bases, with 11 bases sitting between them. The CDR3 coding sequence is TGCGCCAGCAGCCAAAGGCTTCCGGACGGGGAGCTGTTTTTT. Translation: CASSQRLPDGELFF.

The chain uses TRBV20-1 and TRBJ1-1; weak D call: TRBD1 (5 bases). The germline gives CDR1 DFQATT, CDR2 SNEGSKA (reference sequence). The CDR3 is 14 residues long. Deletions cut 3 bases from V and 5 bases from J, with 16 bases between. CDR3 residues: CSASGGTIPTEAFF. The DNA for the CDR3 is TGCAGTGCTAGCGGCGGGACGATCCCTACTGAAGCTTTCTTT.

This clonotype was seen many times. The chain links TRBV13 to TRBJ2-7, with 7 nucleotides matching TRBD1. CDR1 is PRHDT and CDR2 is FYEKMQ in the germline V gene (reference sequence). V gave up 5 bases and J gave up 3 bases; unmatched junction bases: 10. The CDR3 is 15 residues long. The CDR3 sequence: CASSQTTGMDYEQYF. For the CDR3, the DNA is TGTGCCAGCAGCCAAACGACAGGGATGGACTACGAGCAGTACTTC.

The chain carries TRBV11-2 and TRBJ2-3, with 8 bases lining up with TRBD2. Looked up from germline, CDR1 is SGHAT and CDR2 is FQNNGV. Trimming cost V 5 bases and J 0 bases; bases outside gene matches: 4. CDR3 length: 15 amino acids. In DNA, the CDR3 is TGTGCCAGCAGCCAAGGCGGGGGGAGCACAGATACGCAGTATTTT. Encoded protein: CASSQGGGSTDTQYF.

In its sample, this clonotype was seen many times. The V and J genes are TRBV30 and TRBJ2-1, with 8 bases that match TRBD2. The CDR3 extends over 13 amino acids. V was clipped by 1 base and J by 9 bases; unmatched bases: 5. CDR1 is GTSNPN, CDR2 SVGIG, per germline (reference sequence). CDR3 coding DNA: TGTGCCTGGAGTGCGGGACTAGAGGGTGAGCAGTTCTTC. Residues: CAWSAGLEGEQFF.

The CDR3 is CASSLHSDSYTEAFF. In DNA, the CDR3 is TGTGCCAGCAGTTTACACTCCGACAGCTACACTGAAGCTTTCTTT. The gene calls are TRBV28 and TRBJ1-1, with TRBD1 as a possible D gene (5 bases). This CDR3 has 15 amino acids. Trimming pared 2 bases from V and 3 bases from J, leaving 13 bases between. Germline CDR1 MDHEN, CDR2 SYDVKM.

A few counts support this clonotype. The chain employs TRBV6-1 and TRBJ1-1; no clear D gene. The germline V and J ends were trimmed by 7 bases and 7 bases, with 13 bases remaining between them. Germline V gene lookup returns CDR1 MNHNS and CDR2 SASEGT. The CDR3 covers 12 residues. CDR3 bases: TGTGCCAGCACGGATACTGCGCTTGAAGCTTTCTTT. Residues: CASTDTALEAFF.

Many counts were recorded for this clonotype. The chain recombines TRBV18 with TRBJ2-2, with 7 bases fitting TRBD2. V lost 5 bases and J lost 5; bases outside the gene matches: 11. The CDR3 has 16 amino acids. CDR1 is KGHSH, CDR2 LQKENI, per germline. The CDR3 sequence is CASSKTSPIGTGELFF. The DNA for the CDR3 is TGTGCCAGCTCAAAGACTAGCCCAATCGGGACCGGGGAGCTGTTTTTT.

This clonotype came up many times. The CDR3 is CASSLNPGARYGYTF. DNA for the CDR3: TGTGCCAGCAGCTTAAACCCCGGGGCTCGCTATGGCTACACCTTC. This chain connects TRBV7-2 to TRBJ1-2, with D possibly TRBD1 on 5 matching bases. Per germline, CDR1 SGHTA and CDR2 FQGNSA. V was clipped by 2 bases and J by 4 bases, with 14 bases between them. This CDR3 spans 15 amino acids.

Turning to this clonotype: A much larger clone sits a single nucleotide away, making a read error possible. V gene TRBV6-5 combines with J gene TRBJ2-7; 9 bases are a match to TRBD1. The CDR3 has 14 amino acids. Germline assignment: CDR1 MNHEY and CDR2 SVGAGI. CDR3 residues: CASSYTGGVYERYF. In DNA, the CDR3 is TGTGCCAGCAGTTACACAGGGGGCGTTTACGAGCGGTACTTC.

This clonotype was counted a few times. The chain couples TRBV12-3 or TRBV12-4 to TRBJ2-1, with D perhaps matching TRBD2 (5 bases). V gave up 5 bases and J gave up 4 bases, with 9 bases separating them. The CDR3 has 13 residues. Here the CDR3 reads CASSLDFYNEQFF. For the CDR3, the DNA is TGTGCCAGCAGTCTGGACTTTTACAATGAGCAGTTCTTC.

Many counts were recorded for this clonotype. CDR3 residues: CASSGGLSNYEQYF. Here the CDR3 DNA reads TGTGCCAGCAGCGGGGGACTGTCGAACTACGAGCAGTACTTC. The genes are TRBV5-4 and TRBJ2-7; the D gene is possibly TRBD2 (6 bases). Per germline, CDR1 SGHNT and CDR2 YYREEE (reference sequence). The CDR3 has 14 amino acids. The V gene lost 4 bases and the J gene lost 3 bases, with 14 bases spanning the gap.

This clonotype was counted between two and nine times. The chain couples TRBV5-1 to TRBJ2-7; 7 bases match TRBD2. Trimming at V came to 4 bases and at J to 5 bases, leaving 12 bases not matched to a gene. Germline assignment: CDR1 SGHRS and CDR2 YFSETQ. The CDR3 sequence is 15 residues long. CDR3 amino acids: CASSPRSSGYNEQYF. The CDR3 DNA is TGCGCCAGCAGCCCCCGGTCTAGCGGCTATAACGAGCAGTACTTC.